This T cell receptor beta chain is drawn from a study of CD4 T cells in relation to SARS-CoV-2 and coronaviruses. Before the COVID-19 pandemic, during about 2011-2019, CD4+ T cells were taken from unexposed donors. After roughly ten days of culture, CD4+ T cells were isolated. Only a few counts were recorded for this clone. Its antigen is unidentified. Method: immunoSEQ multiplex PCR; TCRdb's copy keeps in-frame clones and lacks some. The table shows about 22,000 clones, with about 70% occurring only once. CDR1 is LNHDA, CDR2 SQIVND, per germline (reference sequence). The length of the CDR3 is 13 residues. The V end was cut by 5 bases, the J end by 4 bases, with 10 bases between.

The chain employs TRBV19 and TRBJ2-3; weak D call: TRBD1 (5 bases). The receptor was isolated from a human donor in good health. The sample comprised CD4+ T cells from PBMCs, cultured in vitro. The CDR3 region is CASSRQGADTQYF. In DNA, the CDR3 is TGTGCCAGTAGTCGGCAAGGGGCAGATACGCAGTATTTT.